Listed here are 32 T cell receptor beta chains from one sample, sequenced in a study of brain T cells in children with intractable seizures. Clones were read by immunoSEQ multiplex PCR, and TCRdb kept only the in-frame ones, dropping some. Seen here are fewer than 80,000 clones, about 96% observed once, and the top ten hold 0.3% to 0.45%. This material consisted of peripheral blood, taken at surgery. Receptor source: a boy under three years old with focal cortical dysplasia and intractable seizures.

The chain uses TRBV6-5 and TRBJ2-1, with a possible D match to TRBD2 (6 bases). The CDR3 runs 12 residues. Trimming removed 6 bases from V and 8 bases from J, with 11 bases in between. The germline CDR1 and CDR2 sequences are MNHEY and SVGAGI. CDR3 in amino acids: CASRAGGDEQFF. In DNA form, the CDR3 reads TGTGCCAGCAGGGCCGGAGGGGATGAGCAGTTCTTC.

This chain joins TRBV5-6 and TRBJ1-6; 9 positions match TRBD1. In germline, CDR1 is SGHDT, CDR2 YYEEEE. V lost 6 bases to trimming and J lost 7 bases; unmatched junction nucleotides: 14. The CDR3 totals 17 residues. In nucleotides, the CDR3 is TGTGCCAGCAATCCAATGACCTTTGACAGGGGGAATTCACCCCTCCACTTT. The encoded protein is CASNPMTFDRGNSPLHF. The full variable domain, with the rest looked up from reference TRBV5-6 and TRBJ1-6, is DAGVTQSPTHLIKTRGQQVTLRCSPKSGHDTVSWYQQALGQGPQFIFQYYEEEERQRGNFPDRFSGHQFPNYSSELNVNALLLGDSALYLCASNPMTFDRGNSPLHFGNGTRLTVT.

This chain links TRBV7-8 with TRBJ2-2; D not resolved. Germline V CDR1 and CDR2: SGHVS, FQNEAQ. The CDR3 loop spans 13 amino acids. V was clipped by 3 bases and J by 7 bases, with 9 bases between them. CDR3 amino acids: CASSFSFGGELFF. The CDR3 DNA reads TGTGCCAGCAGCTTTTCGTTCGGCGGGGAGCTGTTTTTT.

The CDR3 DNA is TGTGCCAGTAGTATAGATAGGGGGGAGCTGTTTTTT. Translation: CASSIDRGELFF. The chain combines TRBV19 with TRBJ2-2; no firm D call. Germline V lookup: CDR1 LNHDA, CDR2 SQIVND (reference sequence). Trimming cost V 0 bases and J 8 bases, with 4 bases left between them. CDR3 length equals 12 residues.

The V call is TRBV18, the J call TRBJ2-5; no clear D. Trimming shortened V by 3 bases and J by 5 bases, and 13 bases separated the two germline ends. The CDR3 runs to 14 residues. Germline CDR1 KGHSH, CDR2 LQKENI. CDR3 residues: CASSPRTLGETQYF. CDR3 nucleotides: TGTGCCAGCTCACCTAGAACCTTAGGGGAGACCCAGTACTTC.

The chain employs TRBV23-1 and TRBJ2-1; 15 bases line up with TRBD2. TRBV23-1 is designated an ORF whose function remains uncertain. V lost 2 bases to trimming and J lost 1 base; unmatched junction nucleotides: 6. This CDR3 comprises 19 residues. CDR3 nucleotides: TGCGCCAGCAGTCAACCTCCCGGGACTAGCGGGAGGTCCTACAATGAGCAGTTCTTC. Its protein product is CASSQPPGTSGRSYNEQFF.

The CDR3 sequence is CASSPQKRTSLFF. The CDR3 DNA sequence: TGTGCCAGCAGTCCCCAAAAGAGGACTAGCTTGTTCTTC. The chain uses TRBV7-9 and TRBJ2-1; 8 positions agree with TRBD2. The CDR3 is 13 amino acids. Germline loops: CDR1 SEHNR, CDR2 FQNEAQ (reference sequence). Trimming at V came to 6 bases and at J to 15 bases, leaving 13 bases not matched to a gene.

Only a few counts were recorded for this clone. The genes are TRBV2 and TRBJ1-2, with D hard to call. Per the germline V gene, CDR1 is SNHLY and CDR2 is FYNNEI. The CDR3 extends over 13 amino acids. Between the trimmed V and J ends, which lost 6 bases and 0 bases, there was a span of 8 bases. CDR3 DNA: TGTGCCAGCAGACAGCCATCTAACTATGGCTACACCTTC. Translating it yields CASRQPSNYGYTF.

The chain couples TRBV4-1 to TRBJ1-2; TRBD1 aligns across 8 bases. Germline CDR1 reads MGHRA; CDR2 reads YSYEKL. The CDR3 loop spans 16 amino acids. V lost 2 bases, J lost 0 bases, and 5 bases stayed unmatched. CDR3 in amino acids: CASSQRPQGANYGYTF. CDR3 nucleotides: TGCGCCAGCAGCCAAAGGCCACAGGGGGCTAACTATGGCTACACCTTC.

The chain is built from TRBV10-2 and TRBJ1-3; D not resolved. The CDR3 extends over 15 amino acids. The germline gives CDR1 WSHSY, CDR2 SAAADI. Deletions cut 8 bases from V and 0 bases from J, with 14 bases between. As DNA, the CDR3 is TGCGCCAGCGCTCCGGACTGGACCTCTGGAAACACCATATATTTT. Translation: CASAPDWTSGNTIYF.

This chain uses TRBV6-5 with TRBJ1-5; D ambiguous. The CDR3 sequence is 15 residues long. The V end was cut by 0 bases, the J end by 8 bases, with 14 bases between. Germline V gives CDR1 MNHEY, CDR2 SVGAGI. This CDR3 reads CASSYSYTGMEPQHF. DNA of the CDR3: TGTGCCAGCAGTTACTCCTACACGGGCATGGAGCCCCAGCATTTT.

This chain connects TRBV3-1 (or the pseudogene TRBV3-2) to TRBJ2-3; possible D gene TRBD1, 5 bases. This CDR3 has 16 residues. From germline, CDR1 is LGHDT and CDR2 YNNKEL (reference sequence). The V gene lost 0 bases and the J gene lost 0 bases, with 10 bases spanning the gap. CDR3 DNA: TGTGCCAGCAGCCAAGAGGGGCAGCCTAGCACAGATACGCAGTATTTT. The encoded protein is CASSQEGQPSTDTQYF.

This clone was recorded once. The V and J genes are TRBV7-9 and TRBJ2-1; possible D gene TRBD1, 6 bases. Germline CDR1 reads SEHNR; CDR2 reads FQNEAQ (reference sequence). V was pared by 0 bases and J by 2 bases, with 14 bases between. CDR3 length equals 17 residues. In nucleotides, the CDR3 is TGTGCCAGCAGCTTAGCCGGGACACCAATCGCCTACAATGAGCAGTTCTTC. Protein: CASSLAGTPIAYNEQFF. The whole variable domain, filled in from reference TRBV7-9 and TRBJ2-1, reads DTGVSQNPRHKITKRGQNVTFRCDPISEHNRLYWYRQTLGQGPEFLTYFQNEAQLEKSRLLSDRFSAERPKGSFSTLEIQRTEQGDSAMYLCASSLAGTPIAYNEQFFGPGTRLTVL.

This chain links TRBV5-5 with TRBJ1-2; no clear D gene. Germline V gene lookup returns CDR1 SGHKS and CDR2 YYEKEE (reference sequence). The V gene lost 0 bases and the J gene lost 1 base, with 7 bases spanning the gap. The CDR3 is 14 amino acids. The CDR3 here is CASSLDGYNYGYTF. Written as DNA, the CDR3 is TGTGCCAGCAGCTTGGACGGATATAACTATGGCTACACCTTC.

The chain employs TRBV12-3 or TRBV12-4 and TRBJ1-1, with D uncertain. V was trimmed by 3 bases and J by 1 base, leaving 6 bases between them. This CDR3 contains 13 residues. The CDR3 DNA is TGTGCCAGCAGTTTCTGGGGGAACACTGAAGCTTTCTTT. Translating gives CASSFWGNTEAFF.

The chain carries TRBV10-2 and TRBJ2-7; 11 nucleotides match TRBD2. Per the germline V gene, CDR1 is WSHSY and CDR2 is SAAADI. V trimming: 4 bases; J trimming: 3 bases; junction bases outside the gene matches: 8. The CDR3 extends over 16 amino acids. The DNA for the CDR3 is TGCGCCAGCAGTGCTAGCGGGGGGTCCCCGGTCTACGAGCAGTACTTC. This translates into CASSASGGSPVYEQYF.

The chain combines TRBV6-5 with TRBJ2-7; maybe TRBD1 (5 bases). The CDR3 has 14 residues. Between the trimmed V and J ends, which lost 4 bases and 2 bases, there was a span of 12 bases. Looked up from germline, CDR1 is MNHEY and CDR2 is SVGAGI. CDR3 region: CASSFTGLAYEQYF. CDR3 sequence (DNA): TGTGCCAGCAGTTTTACAGGCCTTGCCTACGAGCAGTACTTC.

The genes are TRBV24-1 and TRBJ1-6; D call uncertain. The CDR3 runs to 16 residues. Trimming took 5 bases from V and 0 from J, leaving 10 bases between them. Germline V gene sequence: CDR1 KGHDR, CDR2 SFDVKD. The CDR3 sequence: CATSASRASYNSPLHF. CDR3 coding DNA: TGTGCCACCAGTGCCTCCCGGGCCTCCTATAATTCACCCCTCCACTTT.

The chain employs TRBV2 and TRBJ1-6; D call uncertain. The CDR3 has 15 residues. Germline loops: CDR1 SNHLY, CDR2 FYNNEI. Deletions cut 4 bases from V and 7 bases from J, with 14 bases between. The CDR3 sequence: CASSGVRQSNSPLHF. CDR3 bases: TGTGCCAGCAGTGGGGTGCGGCAGTCGAATTCACCCCTCCACTTT.

This clone was detected only a few times. This chain links TRBV5-4 with TRBJ2-7, with TRBD2 identical over 10 bases. This CDR3 has 16 amino acids. The germline V gene has CDR1 SGHNT and CDR2 YYREEE (reference sequence). V lost 0 bases, J lost 6 bases, and 9 bases stayed unmatched. CDR3 coding DNA: TGTGCCAGCAGCTTGGGGGAACCGGGACTAGCGAGCGAGCAGTACTTC. This translates into CASSLGEPGLASEQYF.

This chain links TRBV6-5 with TRBJ1-5; the D gene is possibly TRBD1 (6 bases). Germline V gene data show CDR1 as MNHEY and CDR2 as SVGAGI. Trimming left V 5 bases short and J 6 bases short, with 17 bases between. This CDR3 region has 15 residues. The DNA of the CDR3 is TGTGCCAGCAGTCCATTCAGCGGGGGCAGTCAGCCCCAGCATTTT. Protein sequence: CASSPFSGGSQPQHF.

The genes are TRBV9 and TRBJ1-1; D is undetermined. The germline gives CDR1 SGDLS, CDR2 YYNGEE. The V gene lost 3 bases and the J gene lost 0 bases, with 15 bases spanning the gap. This CDR3 has 16 amino acids. The DNA for the CDR3 is TGTGCCAGCAGCGCCCCTTTGGCAGAGCTGAACACTGAAGCTTTCTTT. The encoded protein is CASSAPLAELNTEAFF.

The CDR3 DNA is TGTGCCAGCAGCTTGTTTCCTAGCGGTTACTACAATGAGCAGTTCTTC. Translation gives CASSLFPSGYYNEQFF. V is TRBV5-4 and J is TRBJ2-1, with 7 bases aligning to TRBD2. Germline lookup yields CDR1 SGHNT and CDR2 YYREEE (reference sequence). With 1 base clipped from V and 3 bases from J, the junction kept 7 bases outside the gene matches. This CDR3 region has 16 residues.

The genes are TRBV6-5 and TRBJ2-1, with D possibly matching TRBD2 (5 bases). The CDR3 spans 16 residues. Trimming shortened V by 5 bases and J by 2 bases, and 16 bases separated the two germline ends. Germline CDR1 reads MNHEY; CDR2 reads SVGAGI. CDR3 sequence: CASSNFWRSTYNEQFF. The CDR3 nucleotides are TGTGCCAGCAGTAACTTCTGGAGGTCCACCTACAATGAGCAGTTCTTC.

The rearrangement joins TRBV19 to TRBJ1-5, with a tentative D call TRBD1 (5 bases). CDR1 and CDR2 from the germline V gene are LNHDA and SQIVND (reference sequence). The CDR3 has 17 residues. V dropped 6 bases and J dropped 0 bases, with 18 bases sitting between them. CDR3 region: CASSPGQVLNSNQPQHF. CDR3 in DNA: TGTGCCAGTAGCCCAGGACAAGTATTAAATAGCAATCAGCCCCAGCATTTT.

The V gene is TRBV28, the J gene TRBJ1-2; TRBD1 is a possible D gene (5 bases). Germline assignment: CDR1 MDHEN and CDR2 SYDVKM. With 6 bases removed from V and 1 base from J, the gap between germline ends came to 12 bases. The length of the CDR3 is 14 residues. The CDR3 region has the DNA TGTGCCAGCAGAAACAGAGGACATAACTATGGCTACACCTTC. Its translation: CASRNRGHNYGYTF.

The V gene is TRBV6-5, the J gene TRBJ1-2; no clear D gene. Trimming took off 6 bases at V and 8 bases at J, with 10 bases between the two ends. CDR3 length: 11 residues. Germline V gives CDR1 MNHEY, CDR2 SVGAGI. In DNA form, the CDR3 reads TGTGCCAGCAGCCTCGGGGAAGGCTACACCTTC. This sequence encodes CASSLGEGYTF.

The DNA of the CDR3 is TGTGCCAGTAGTATTGGCCTCGGCGGGGGTCCCTACGAGCAGTACTTC. Protein sequence: CASSIGLGGGPYEQYF. The chain has TRBV19 and TRBJ2-7; 7 bases agree with TRBD2. This CDR3 spans 16 amino acids. Germline values: CDR1 LNHDA, CDR2 SQIVND (reference sequence). J lost 2 bases, V lost 3 bases, and 10 bases had no gene match. Full variable domain (missing parts from reference TRBV19 and TRBJ2-7): DGGITQSPKYLFRKEGQNVTLSCEQNLNHDAMYWYRQDPGQGLRLIYYSQIVNDFQKGDIAEGYSVSREKKESFPLTVTSAQKNPTAFYLCASSIGLGGGPYEQYFGPGTRLTVT.

In this sample, this clone turned up once. The CDR3 nucleotides are TGCGCCAGCAGCCAAGTGGACGTCCCCTGGTACAATGAGCAGTTCTTC. Translation gives CASSQVDVPWYNEQFF. The rearrangement links TRBV4-1 to TRBJ2-1; no clear D. CDR1 is MGHRA and CDR2 is YSYEKL in the germline V gene. V was shortened by 1 base and J by 4 bases, with 14 bases between the two germline ends. The CDR3 is 16 amino acids.

The CDR3 bases are TGTGCCAGTAGTATGGGACAGGGGGCCATCATGGGCTCCGAAGCTTTCTTT. It specifies CASSMGQGAIMGSEAFF. The chain joins TRBV19 to TRBJ1-1; TRBD1 aligns across 12 bases. CDR3 size: 17 residues. Germline V gene sequence: CDR1 LNHDA, CDR2 SQIVND (reference sequence). V was clipped by 3 bases and J by 8 bases; unmatched bases: 13.

This clone appeared once. The rearrangement uses TRBV6-5 and TRBJ1-2; D remains unclear. This CDR3 contains 15 residues. Germline CDR1 reads MNHEY; CDR2 reads SVGAGI. Deletions cut 4 bases from V and 0 bases from J, with 12 bases between. This chain's CDR3 is CASSSSPLANYGYTF. CDR3 sequence (DNA): TGTGCCAGCAGTTCCTCCCCGCTTGCTAACTATGGCTACACCTTC.

This rearrangement joins TRBV7-9 to TRBJ2-7; the match to TRBD1 covers 9 bases. CDR1 and CDR2 from the germline V gene are SEHNR and FQNEAQ (reference sequence). V shed 4 bases, J shed 3 bases, and the junction held 7 bases outside the gene matches. CDR3 length: 15 residues. The CDR3 spells CASSWFGQGFYEQYF. DNA of the CDR3: TGTGCCAGCAGCTGGTTCGGACAGGGGTTCTACGAGCAGTACTTC.